The clone carrying this T cell receptor beta chain qualifies as medium-sized (0.01 to 0.1%). Genomic DNA served as template for TCR beta VDJ and CDR3 profiling. TCRdb redid the calling of the reads with MiXCR, one entry per CDR3 protein. The profile covers about 110,000 distinct CDR3 sequences, with about half appearing a single time and around a third taken by the ten largest. V gave up 0 bases and J gave up 4 bases, with 4 bases separating them. This CDR3 has 12 amino acids. Germline V gene lookup returns CDR1 DFQATT and CDR2 SNEGSKA (reference sequence). This sample is drawn from a study of CD8+CD57+ T cells in acquired aplastic anemia.

The chain recombines TRBV20-1 with TRBJ1-3, with unresolved D. Sample: sorted CD4+, CD8+, or CD8+CD57+ T cells (not recorded which) from PBMCs. The TCR sequence derives from a human donor in good health, serving as a control. As DNA, the CDR3 is TGCAGTGCTAGAGAGAACGGAAACACCATATATTTT. Protein product: CSARENGNTIYF.